This entry lists 13 T cell receptor beta chains sequenced from one sample in a study of T cell clusters in autoimmune cytopenias. TRB rearrangements were amplified by touch-down multiplex PCR with mixed TRB-A/B primers. One entry per CDR3 protein, without DNA, is what TCRdb gives after re-calling the multiplex PCR reads. Recorded for this sample: some 5,100 distinct CDR3 sequences. Approximately 40,000 genome equivalents of blood DNA were amplified for TRB. Another study also made use of these data, one on T cell repertoires in aging, cancer and after chemotherapy.

The sample consisted of peripheral blood. The receptors here all came from a human donor in good health.

This clonotype is identified as medium-sized (0.01 to 0.1%) from frequency. Here the CDR3 reads CASSPGAHEQYF. The chain links TRBV19 to TRBJ2-7; the TCRdb D gene call, TRBD2, has no DNA to confirm it. Germline loops: CDR1 LNHDA, CDR2 SQIVND (reference sequence). The CDR3 spans 12 residues. Based on the CDR3 plus reference TRBV19 and TRBJ2-7, the full variable domain is DGGITQSPKYLFRKEGQNVTLSCEQNLNHDAMYWYRQDPGQGLRLIYYSQIVNDFQKGDIAEGYSVSREKKESFPLTVTSAQKNPTAFYLCASSPGAHEQYFGPGTRLTVT.

This clonotype is classed as medium-sized by frequency. The rearrangement uses TRBV27 and TRBJ2-5; TCRdb calls TRBD1, which cannot be checked without DNA. Germline V CDR1 and CDR2: MNHEY, SMNVEV (reference sequence). The CDR3 is 16 amino acids. The CDR3 is CASNRGGGGVQETQYF.

CDR3 sequence reads: CASSLGTGLYEQYF. The chain recombines TRBV5-6 with TRBJ2-7; TCRdb lists TRBD1, though no DNA is available to test this call. Germline V gene sequence: CDR1 SGHDT, CDR2 YYEEEE. CDR3 length: 14 amino acids.

The V call is TRBV20-1, the J call TRBJ1-4. Germline CDR1 and CDR2: DFQATT and SNEGSKA (reference sequence). This CDR3 has 11 residues. Here the CDR3 reads CSANGGIELFF.

The chain recombines TRBV28 with TRBJ1-2; TCRdb indicates TRBD1, and absent DNA this call remains unverified. Germline V gives CDR1 MDHEN, CDR2 SYDVKM. This CDR3 contains 15 residues. CDR3 loop: CASSPDRGGNYGYTF.

Measured by frequency, this clonotype is medium-sized. This chain uses TRBV29-1 with TRBJ1-5; TCRdb designates TRBD1, a call that cannot be tested without DNA. The CDR3 is 13 amino acids. Germline loops: CDR1 SQVTM, CDR2 ANQGSEA. This chain's CDR3 is CSVRYRANQPQHF.

The chain joins TRBV7-9 to TRBJ1-4; TCRdb indicates TRBD1, and absent DNA this call remains unverified. The CDR3 covers 15 residues. Looked up from germline, CDR1 is SEHNR and CDR2 is FQNEAQ (reference sequence). This CDR3 reads CASSLGGDRDEKLFF.

The V gene is TRBV12-3 or TRBV12-4, the J gene TRBJ1-1; the D call of TRBD1 rests on TCRdb alone, since no DNA is present to check it. The CDR3 has 15 amino acids. CDR3 residues: CAISAGQTMNTEAFF.

V is TRBV20-1 and J is TRBJ2-5; TCRdb indicates TRBD2, and absent DNA this call remains unverified. CDR1 is DFQATT and CDR2 is SNEGSKA in the germline V gene (reference sequence). The CDR3 runs to 13 residues. The CDR3 sequence: CSATGGVEETQYF.

This clonotype ranks as medium-sized in terms of frequency. J is TRBJ1-1 and V is TRBV11-1; with no DNA, the TCRdb D assignment of TRBD1 cannot be verified. The germline V gene encodes CDR1 SGHAT and CDR2 FQDESV (reference sequence). CDR3 size: 14 residues. The CDR3 sequence is CASSQGRGNTEAFF.

This clonotype is deemed medium-sized by its frequency. The chain links TRBV6-5 to TRBJ2-2; TCRdb's D call of TRBD2 is untestable without DNA. From germline, CDR1 is MNHEY and CDR2 SVGAGI. The CDR3 contains 12 residues. The CDR3 loop reads CATTSGTGELFF.

The chain is built from TRBV18 and TRBJ2-7; TCRdb reports TRBD1, a call that lacks DNA to check it against. The CDR3 covers 15 residues. Per the germline V gene, CDR1 is KGHSH and CDR2 is LQKENI. This CDR3 reads CASSVTSQGAGEQYF.

This chain connects TRBV27 to TRBJ1-1; the TRBD1 assignment by TCRdb is unverifiable without DNA. Germline V gene lookup returns CDR1 MNHEY and CDR2 SMNVEV (reference sequence). CDR3 length equals 13 residues. The CDR3: CASSGRTATEAFF.